The 30 T cell receptor beta chains below were found in one sample sequenced in a study of cytomegalovirus exposure and HLA in healthy donors. The PCR made use of 60 Vbeta and 13 Jbeta primers. Clones were sequenced by immunoSEQ multiplex PCR, and TCRdb holds only the in-frame ones, with some missing. The sample shows about 160,000 clones, around 77% of them seen only once. The sample consisted of PBMCs. These receptor sequences come from a young man in good health and CMV-seropositive.

The rearrangement uses TRBV28 and TRBJ2-7; 10 positions agree with TRBD1. The CDR3 has 15 amino acids. V lost 3 bases and J lost 4; bases outside the gene matches: 6. In germline, CDR1 is MDHEN, CDR2 SYDVKM. CDR3 residues: CASSFPDRGIYEQYF. The CDR3 nucleotides read TGTGCCAGCAGTTTTCCGGACAGGGGGATATACGAGCAGTACTTC.

The chain carries TRBV29-1 and TRBJ1-1, with 9 bases aligning to TRBD1. Per germline, CDR1 SQVTM and CDR2 ANQGSEA. This CDR3 region has 14 residues. V shed 5 bases, J shed 1 base, and the junction held 5 bases outside the gene matches. CDR3 coding DNA: TGCAGCGTTAAAAGACAGGGGGGGAACACTGAAGCTTTCTTT. This codes for CSVKRQGGNTEAFF.

The chain links TRBV7-8 to TRBJ2-7; D is possibly TRBD2 (5 bases). Trimming removed 5 bases from V and 1 base from J, with 12 bases in between. This CDR3 is 14 amino acids long. Germline CDR1 and CDR2: SGHVS and FQNEAQ. The CDR3 DNA sequence: TGTGCCAGCAGCGCGGGTCTGCTATCCTACGAGCAGTACTTC. This encodes CASSAGLLSYEQYF.

The V and J genes are TRBV6-5 and TRBJ1-1; D might be TRBD1 (6 bases). This CDR3 region has 14 residues. V was shortened by 2 bases and J by 1 base, with 8 bases between the two germline ends. CDR1 and CDR2 from the germline V gene are MNHEY and SVGAGI. The CDR3 protein is CASSYGGANTEAFF. The CDR3, as DNA: TGTGCCAGCAGTTACGGGGGCGCGAACACTGAAGCTTTCTTT.

This sequence joins TRBV27 and TRBJ1-2, with D tentatively TRBD1 (5 bases). The germline V gene encodes CDR1 MNHEY and CDR2 SMNVEV (reference sequence). V was clipped by 3 bases and J by 5 bases, with 13 bases between them. The CDR3 contains 14 residues. As DNA, the CDR3 is TGTGCCAGCAGTTTTAGGGGTAGTTTGTATGGCTACACCTTC. Amino acid sequence: CASSFRGSLYGYTF.

This clone was observed once. This chain joins TRBV27 and TRBJ1-3; 7 bases fit TRBD1. CDR1 is MNHEY and CDR2 is SMNVEV in the germline V gene (reference sequence). Trimming removed 4 bases from V and 0 bases from J; junction bases left unmatched: 3. This CDR3 is built from 15 residues. CDR3 DNA sequence: TGTGCCAGCAGTTCAGGGACAGCCTCTGGAAACACCATATATTTT. It codes for CASSSGTASGNTIYF.

This clone was observed once. This chain joins TRBV5-4 and TRBJ2-3; 10 nucleotides match TRBD2. The CDR3 has 16 residues. Per germline, CDR1 SGHNT and CDR2 YYREEE (reference sequence). Unmatched junction bases numbered 5, after V lost 2 bases and J lost 2 bases. The CDR3: CASSFQRGGDTDTQYF. The CDR3 DNA reads as TGTGCCAGCAGCTTCCAGCGGGGGGGCGACACAGATACGCAGTATTTT.

This clone was counted once. The V and J genes are TRBV6-5 and TRBJ1-5, with 12 bases lining up with TRBD1. The CDR3 is 15 residues long. Trimming at V came to 6 bases and at J to 7 bases, leaving 7 bases not matched to a gene. Looked up from germline, CDR1 is MNHEY and CDR2 is SVGAGI. CDR3 protein: CASSLGTGGRQPQHF. The CDR3 nucleotides are TGTGCCAGCAGCCTCGGGACAGGGGGCCGGCAGCCCCAGCATTTT.

This clone was seen only once. V usage is TRBV4-3 and J usage is TRBJ2-5, with 8 bases identical to TRBD2. The CDR3 covers 19 residues. Unmatched junction bases numbered 12, after V lost 0 bases and J lost 0 bases. Germline lookup yields CDR1 LGHNA and CDR2 YSLEER. The CDR3 here is CASSQDPLGERGYQETQYF. CDR3 in DNA: TGCGCCAGCAGCCAAGACCCCTTGGGCGAGCGGGGGTACCAAGAGACCCAGTACTTC.

This clone occurred a few times. The rearrangement joins TRBV30 to TRBJ2-3; D may be TRBD2 (5 bases). Germline V gives CDR1 GTSNPN, CDR2 SVGIG (reference sequence). V dropped 2 bases and J dropped 0 bases, with 9 bases sitting between them. The CDR3 is 14 amino acids. CDR3 in DNA: TGTGCCTGGAGTACCGGGGTTAGCACAGATACGCAGTATTTT. It codes for CAWSTGVSTDTQYF.

This clone has more than one count but fewer than ten. This sequence joins TRBV19 and TRBJ1-4; TRBD1 matches 7 bases. V lost 7 bases and J lost 5; bases outside the gene matches: 13. The germline gives CDR1 LNHDA, CDR2 SQIVND (reference sequence). The CDR3 contains 16 residues. This chain's CDR3 is CASNAGQSVGNEKLFF. CDR3 bases: TGTGCCAGTAACGCGGGACAGTCGGTGGGAAATGAAAAACTGTTTTTT.

This chain uses TRBV27 with TRBJ1-1; D is unresolved. The CDR3 spans 15 residues. With 2 bases removed from V and 3 bases from J, the gap between germline ends came to 13 bases. In germline, CDR1 is MNHEY, CDR2 SMNVEV (reference sequence). CDR3 in DNA: TGTGCCAGCAGTTTACGGCCCGAACTACACACTGAAGCTTTCTTT. It encodes CASSLRPELHTEAFF.

This chain connects TRBV5-4 to TRBJ2-5, with 7 bases lining up with TRBD2. Matching the DNA end better, TRBJ2-7 makes the J call doubtful. The germline CDR1 and CDR2 sequences are SGHNT and YYREEE (reference sequence). The CDR3 runs to 14 residues. This chain's CDR3 is CASSSSGTSYEQYF. Written as DNA, the CDR3 is TGTGCCAGCAGCTCCAGCGGGACCTCCTACGAGCAGTACTTC.

V and J are TRBV7-9 and TRBJ2-3; TRBD2 agrees at 11 bases. Germline V gives CDR1 SEHNR, CDR2 FQNEAQ (reference sequence). V gave up 1 base and J gave up 1 base; unmatched junction bases: 7. This CDR3 has 18 residues. The CDR3 loop is CASSLGLAGTLGTDTQYF. CDR3 in DNA: TGTGCCAGCAGCTTAGGACTAGCGGGGACCCTAGGCACAGATACGCAGTATTTT.

The V call is TRBV25-1, the J call TRBJ2-7; D may be TRBD2 (5 bases). V shed 8 bases and J shed 3 bases, with 17 bases lying between them. The germline gives CDR1 MGHDK, CDR2 SYGVNS. This CDR3 is 14 amino acids long. In DNA form, the CDR3 reads TGTGCCAGCGTCGCCCGGGGATCTTTCTACGAGCAGTACTTC. Translated, it gives CASVARGSFYEQYF.

This clone was detected once. V gene TRBV12-5 combines with J gene TRBJ1-4; 8 positions agree with TRBD1. Germline loops: CDR1 LGHNT, CDR2 FRNRAP. The CDR3 contains 14 residues. V was pared by 6 bases and J by 8 bases, with 8 bases of the junction left unmatched. The DNA of the CDR3 is TGTGCTAGTGGCCTCCGGACAGGGTCCGAAAAACTGTTTTTT. Amino acid sequence: CASGLRTGSEKLFF.

The chain links TRBV28 to TRBJ1-2, with D unclear. The CDR3 is made up of 15 amino acids. Germline values: CDR1 MDHEN, CDR2 SYDVKM. V gave up 4 bases and J gave up 1 base, with 13 bases separating them. The CDR3 region is CASSSLTGFNYGYTF. The CDR3 nucleotides read TGTGCCAGCAGTTCTCTGACGGGATTTAACTATGGCTACACCTTC.

The chain links TRBV28 to TRBJ2-3; TRBD1 aligns across 7 bases. This CDR3 is built from 16 residues. Unmatched junction bases numbered 6, after V lost 3 bases and J lost 0 bases. The germline gives CDR1 MDHEN, CDR2 SYDVKM. The CDR3 DNA sequence: TGTGCCAGCAGTTTGTGGGACAGAACTAGCACAGATACGCAGTATTTT. Its translation: CASSLWDRTSTDTQYF.

In this sample, this clone turned up once. The chain has TRBV10-2 and TRBJ2-7; D is perhaps TRBD2 (7 bases). V was pared by 7 bases and J by 1 base, with 17 bases between. The CDR3 length is 15 residues. Germline CDR1 is WSHSY and CDR2 is SAAADI. The CDR3 coding sequence is TGCGCCAGCACCCCAGGGGCGGGGGAATCCTACGAGCAGTACTTC. This codes for CASTPGAGESYEQYF.

A few counts support this clone. The V call is TRBV5-6, the J call TRBJ1-2; perhaps TRBD1 as D (6 bases). V was trimmed by 6 bases and J by 4 bases, leaving 10 bases between them. Germline V lookup: CDR1 SGHDT, CDR2 YYEEEE. The length of the CDR3 is 12 residues. The DNA of the CDR3 is TGTGCCAGCACCCTAGGGGGCTATGGCTACACCTTC. The encoded protein is CASTLGGYGYTF.

The chain has TRBV20-1 and TRBJ1-2; D gene unclear. V gave up 6 bases and J gave up 4 bases, with 9 bases separating them. Germline V CDR1 and CDR2: DFQATT, SNEGSKA (reference sequence). The CDR3 runs 11 residues. The CDR3 DNA reads as TGCAGTGCAAGGGCGGGCTATGGCTACACCTTC. As protein: CSARAGYGYTF.

Here the CDR3 reads CTSSLAGQGNGVAEAFF. Here the CDR3 DNA reads TGCACCAGCAGCCTGGCGGGACAGGGGAATGGGGTCGCTGAAGCTTTCTTT. The chain links TRBV1 to TRBJ1-1; no DNA check was done on the table's D call, TRBD1. TRBV1 is a known pseudogene. The CDR3 contains 17 residues.

In its sample, this clone was seen a few times. This chain connects TRBV6-5 to TRBJ1-2, with TRBD1 matching 12 bases. The V and J ends lost 6 bases and 6 bases, in that order; junction bases with no gene match: 8. The CDR3 runs to 15 residues. Germline CDR1 is MNHEY and CDR2 is SVGAGI. Here the CDR3 reads CASRSPGTGGHGYTF. CDR3 sequence (DNA): TGTGCCAGCAGGAGTCCCGGGACAGGGGGCCATGGCTACACCTTC.

In its sample, this clone was seen a few times. The genes are TRBV19 and TRBJ1-5; D gene unclear. Per the germline V gene, CDR1 is LNHDA and CDR2 is SQIVND (reference sequence). The CDR3 totals 14 residues. V was trimmed by 4 bases and J by 7 bases, leaving 14 bases between them. The CDR3 loop is CASSSGSGGQPQHF. In nucleotides, the CDR3 is TGTGCCAGTAGTAGCGGGTCGGGCGGGCAGCCCCAGCATTTT.

The rearrangement uses TRBV11-1 and TRBJ1-1; the D gene is possibly TRBD1 (5 bases). Germline CDR1 and CDR2: SGHAT and FQDESV (reference sequence). This CDR3 spans 15 amino acids. Trimming stripped 2 bases from V and 0 bases from J, with 10 bases between. The CDR3 nucleotides are TGTGCCAGCAGCTTAACCCGACAGATGAACACTGAAGCTTTCTTT. Its translation is CASSLTRQMNTEAFF.

The V gene is TRBV29-1, the J gene TRBJ2-7; D is undetermined. V was clipped by 3 bases and J by 6 bases, with 15 bases between them. CDR3 length: 13 amino acids. Per germline, CDR1 SQVTM and CDR2 ANQGSEA. The CDR3 DNA reads TGCAGCGTTGAGGGCGACAAGCCTACCGAGCAGTACTTC. This encodes CSVEGDKPTEQYF.

This clone was detected a few times. The genes are TRBV6-1 and TRBJ1-2, with D tentatively TRBD1 (5 bases). This CDR3 has 13 amino acids. From germline, CDR1 is MNHNS and CDR2 SASEGT. V was cut by 5 bases and J by 5 bases, with 12 bases left in between. In DNA form, the CDR3 reads TGTGCCAGCAGTCCTCCGGGGGAATATGGCTACACCTTC. The encoded protein is CASSPPGEYGYTF.

This chain connects TRBV28 to TRBJ1-5, with D perhaps matching TRBD1 (5 bases). V was pared by 8 bases and J by 2 bases, with 7 bases between. The CDR3 extends over 12 amino acids. The germline V gene encodes CDR1 MDHEN and CDR2 SYDVKM. This chain's CDR3 is CASEQGNQPQHF. The DNA of the CDR3 is TGTGCCAGCGAACAGGGCAATCAGCCCCAGCATTTT. The variable domain in full, with the rest retrieved from reference TRBV28 and TRBJ1-5, is DVKVTQSSRYLVKRTGEKVFLECVQDMDHENMFWYRQDPGLGLRLIYFSYDVKMKEKGDIPEGYSVSREKKERFSLILESASTNQTSMYLCASEQGNQPQHFGDGTRLSIL.

The gene calls are TRBV11-2 and TRBJ1-4; D is unresolved. The V and J ends lost 1 base and 4 bases respectively, with 7 bases between them. The CDR3 is 14 residues long. The V gene's germline CDR1 is SGHAT and CDR2 FQNNGV. In DNA form, the CDR3 reads TGTGCCAGCAGCTTAGGGTACAGTAATGAAAAACTGTTTTTT. Amino acid sequence: CASSLGYSNEKLFF.

This clone was detected only a few times. V gene TRBV6-5 combines with J gene TRBJ1-6, with 7 positions matching TRBD1. The J segment lost 2 bases and the V segment lost 8 bases, leaving 3 bases of the junction unmatched. The CDR3 covers 14 residues. Germline assignment: CDR1 MNHEY and CDR2 SVGAGI. The CDR3 spells CASWGTAYNSPLHF. In DNA, the CDR3 is TGTGCCAGCTGGGGGACAGCCTATAATTCACCCCTCCACTTT.